This section outlines one TCR beta chain sequence together with its context. These data originate in a study of cytomegalovirus exposure and HLA in healthy donors. Repertoires were generated with immunoSEQ multiplex PCR, while TCRdb's copy carries only in-frame clones and drops some. The table records 150,000 or so clones, over 80% of them present only once. Trimming took 6 bases from V and 9 from J, leaving 18 bases between them. The germline V gene encodes CDR1 MNHNY and CDR2 SVGAGI (reference sequence). This CDR3 is 14 amino acids long. The source material was PBMCs. V and J are TRBV6-6 and TRBJ1-5, with D maybe TRBD1 (6 bases). This sequence originates from a young man in good health and CMV-seropositive. In DNA, the CDR3 is TGTGCCAGCAGACCCCAGGGGAACCTACCGCCCCAGCATTTT. It translates to CASRPQGNLPPQHF.